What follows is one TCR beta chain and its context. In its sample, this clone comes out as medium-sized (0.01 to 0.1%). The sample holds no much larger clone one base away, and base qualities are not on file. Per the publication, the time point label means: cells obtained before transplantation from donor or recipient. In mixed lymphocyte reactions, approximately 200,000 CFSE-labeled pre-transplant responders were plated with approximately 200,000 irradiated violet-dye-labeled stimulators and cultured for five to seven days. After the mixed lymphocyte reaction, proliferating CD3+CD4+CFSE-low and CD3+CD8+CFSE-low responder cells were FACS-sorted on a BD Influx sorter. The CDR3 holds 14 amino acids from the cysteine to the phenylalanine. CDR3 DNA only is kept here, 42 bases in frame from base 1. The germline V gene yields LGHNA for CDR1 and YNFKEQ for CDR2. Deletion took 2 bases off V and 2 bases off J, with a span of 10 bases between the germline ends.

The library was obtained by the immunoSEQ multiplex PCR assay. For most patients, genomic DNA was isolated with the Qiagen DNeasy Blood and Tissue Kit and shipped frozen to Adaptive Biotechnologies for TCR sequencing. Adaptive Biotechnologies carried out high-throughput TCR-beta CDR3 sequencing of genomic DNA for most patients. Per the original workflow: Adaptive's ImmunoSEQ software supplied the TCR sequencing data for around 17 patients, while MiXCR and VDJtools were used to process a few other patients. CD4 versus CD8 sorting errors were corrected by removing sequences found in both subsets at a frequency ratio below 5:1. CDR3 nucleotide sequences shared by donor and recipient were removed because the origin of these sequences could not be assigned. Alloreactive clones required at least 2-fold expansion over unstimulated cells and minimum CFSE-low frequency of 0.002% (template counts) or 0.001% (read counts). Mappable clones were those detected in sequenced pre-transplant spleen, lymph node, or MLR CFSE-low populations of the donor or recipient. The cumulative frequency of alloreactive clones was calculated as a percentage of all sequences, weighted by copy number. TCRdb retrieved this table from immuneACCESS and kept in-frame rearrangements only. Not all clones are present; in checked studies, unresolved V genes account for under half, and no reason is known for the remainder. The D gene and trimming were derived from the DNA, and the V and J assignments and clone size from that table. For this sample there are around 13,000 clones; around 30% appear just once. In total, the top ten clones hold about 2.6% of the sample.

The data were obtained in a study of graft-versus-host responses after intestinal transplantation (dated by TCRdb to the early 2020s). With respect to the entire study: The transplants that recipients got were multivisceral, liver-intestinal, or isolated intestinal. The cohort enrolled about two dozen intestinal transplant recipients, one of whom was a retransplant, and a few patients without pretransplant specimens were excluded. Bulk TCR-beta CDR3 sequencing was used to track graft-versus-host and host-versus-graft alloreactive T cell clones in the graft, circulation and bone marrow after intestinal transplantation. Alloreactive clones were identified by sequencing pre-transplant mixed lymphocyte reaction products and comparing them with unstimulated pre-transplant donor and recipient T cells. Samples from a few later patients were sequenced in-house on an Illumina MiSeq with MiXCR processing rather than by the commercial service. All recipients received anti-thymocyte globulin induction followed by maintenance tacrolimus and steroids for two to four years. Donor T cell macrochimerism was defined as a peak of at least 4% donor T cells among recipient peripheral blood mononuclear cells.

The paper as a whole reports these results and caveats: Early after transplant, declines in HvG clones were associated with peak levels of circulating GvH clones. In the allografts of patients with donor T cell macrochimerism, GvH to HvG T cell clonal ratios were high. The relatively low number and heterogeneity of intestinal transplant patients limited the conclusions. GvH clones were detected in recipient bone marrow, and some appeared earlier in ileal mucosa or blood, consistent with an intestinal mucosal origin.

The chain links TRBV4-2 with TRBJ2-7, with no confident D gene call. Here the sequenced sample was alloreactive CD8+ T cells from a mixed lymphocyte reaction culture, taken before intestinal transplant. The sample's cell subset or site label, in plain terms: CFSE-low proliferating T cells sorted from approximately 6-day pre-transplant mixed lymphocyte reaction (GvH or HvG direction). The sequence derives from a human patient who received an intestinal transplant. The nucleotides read TGTGCCAGCAGCCAATACGAGGAGACCTACGAGCAGTACTTC. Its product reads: CASSQYEETYEQYF.